The T cell receptor (beta chain) described here comes from a study of OX40 agonist ivuxolimab in advanced cancers. Assay used: immunoSEQ multiplex PCR; TCRdb lists only in-frame clones, some missing. The data hold about 73,000 clones, with over 80% observed a single time. V gave up 4 bases and J gave up 3 bases; unmatched junction bases: 2. Germline CDR1 SEHNR, CDR2 FQNEAQ (reference sequence). The CDR3 contains 16 residues. The source was CD4+ or CD8+ T cells sorted from blood, collected in a trial of the OX40 agonist ivuxolimab. This receptor was taken from an adult with an advanced solid tumor such as melanoma, head and neck, liver or kidney cancer. The genes are TRBV7-9 and TRBJ2-1; 14 nucleotides match TRBD2. CDR3 in DNA: TGTGCCAGCAGCTGGGGACTAGCGGGAGTCTACAATGAGCAGTTCTTC. Protein: CASSWGLAGVYNEQFF.